These 4 T cell receptor beta chains share one sample of origin, sequenced in a study of T-cell memory formation after mild COVID-19. TCRdb ran MiXCR on the 5' RACE reads and lists one entry per CDR3 protein. Here the sample spans hundreds of thousands of distinct CDR3 sequences, less than 25% being singletons. Sequenced sample: PBMCs or a T cell subset sorted from them (not recorded which). Source of these receptors: an adult woman who had mild COVID-19 (a few samples of this study predate the infection). Cell type and time point are not known.

This clonotype has just a few counts. The chain is built from TRBV24-1 and TRBJ2-1; weak D call: TRBD2 (6 bases). CDR1 KGHDR and CDR2 SFDVKD come from the germline V gene. V was cut by 1 base and J by 8 bases, with 17 bases left in between. The CDR3 has 16 amino acids. The CDR3 spells CATSDFQRLGGYEQFF. In DNA, the CDR3 is TGTGCCACCAGTGATTTTCAGAGACTAGGAGGTTATGAGCAGTTCTTC.

The chain combines TRBV11-2 with TRBJ2-7; TRBD1 is a possible D gene (6 bases). The germline V and J ends were trimmed by 5 bases and 0 bases, with 20 bases remaining between them. Looked up from germline, CDR1 is SGHAT and CDR2 is FQNNGV. The CDR3 consists of 17 residues. In nucleotides, the CDR3 is TGTGCCAGCAGCCCCCCCTTGATGTGGGGGCGCTCCTACGAGCAGTACTTC. Translating gives CASSPPLMWGRSYEQYF.

This clonotype has more than one count but fewer than ten. The rearrangement links TRBV11-1 to TRBJ2-3; the D gene is possibly TRBD2 (6 bases). CDR3 length equals 15 residues. Trimming pared 5 bases from V and 1 base from J, leaving 13 bases between. Germline CDR1 is SGHAT and CDR2 is FQDESV (reference sequence). The CDR3 sequence: CASSRGLAGTDTQYF. Here the CDR3 DNA reads TGTGCCAGCAGCCGTGGATTAGCGGGCACAGATACGCAGTATTTT.

This clonotype was seen a few times. The rearrangement uses TRBV15 and TRBJ2-3; 8 bases align to TRBD2. From germline, CDR1 is LNHNV and CDR2 YYDKDF (reference sequence). The J segment lost 1 base and the V segment lost 3 bases, leaving 9 bases of the junction unmatched. The length of the CDR3 is 17 residues. CDR3 DNA: TGTGCCACCAGCAGCCGGGGTGCGACTAGCGGCACAGATACGCAGTATTTT. Translation gives CATSSRGATSGTDTQYF.